The 29 T cell receptor beta chains given below trace back to one sample, sequenced in a study of cytomegalovirus exposure and HLA in healthy donors. PCR employed 60 Vbeta and 13 Jbeta primers. The assay was immunoSEQ multiplex PCR, and TCRdb's table has in-frame clones only and misses some. The sample consists of tens of thousands of clones, approximately 74% of them appearing once. Sequencing was performed on PBMCs. These receptor sequences come from a woman in her thirties in good health and CMV-seropositive.

The V gene is TRBV2, the J gene TRBJ2-3; 10 bases are shared with TRBD2. From germline, CDR1 is SNHLY and CDR2 FYNNEI. This CDR3 is 17 amino acids long. The trim removed 5 bases at V and 6 bases at J, leaving 14 bases unmatched. The CDR3 DNA sequence: TGTGCCAGCAGTATTGTGCGGCTAGCGGGAGCTGGGGATACGCAGTATTTT. Encoded protein: CASSIVRLAGAGDTQYF.

The chain uses TRBV15 and TRBJ2-5, with D hard to call. TRBJ2-7 explains the end of the DNA better; the J call may be wrong. This CDR3 region has 13 residues. Germline V CDR1 and CDR2: LNHNV, YYDKDF (reference sequence). CDR3 region: CATSRDFPYEQYF. The CDR3, as DNA: TGTGCCACCAGCAGAGATTTCCCTTACGAGCAGTACTTC.

The chain employs TRBV18 and TRBJ2-2, with D tentatively TRBD1 (6 bases). The CDR3 length is 15 residues. Trimming left V 1 base short and J 2 bases short, with 8 bases between. Germline CDR1 reads KGHSH; CDR2 reads LQKENI. The chain's CDR3 is CASSPQGVNTGELFF. CDR3 in DNA: TGTGCCAGCTCACCACAGGGGGTTAACACCGGGGAGCTGTTTTTT.

V and J are TRBV29-1 and TRBJ2-3; 16 nucleotides match TRBD2. Trimming at V came to 4 bases and at J to 5 bases, leaving 9 bases not matched to a gene. This CDR3 comprises 17 residues. The germline gives CDR1 SQVTM, CDR2 ANQGSEA. In DNA, the CDR3 is TGCAGCGTTGCCCCGGGACTAGCGGGAGGGCCGTTAGATACGCAGTATTTT. This codes for CSVAPGLAGGPLDTQYF.

The chain recombines TRBV29-1 with TRBJ1-1, with 11 nucleotides matching TRBD1. The J segment lost 6 bases and the V segment lost 7 bases, leaving 4 bases of the junction unmatched. The V gene's germline CDR1 is SQVTM and CDR2 ANQGSEA. The CDR3 extends over 12 amino acids. Written as DNA, the CDR3 is TGCAGCGGTATGGACAGGGGGCCTGAAGCTTTCTTT. Its protein is CSGMDRGPEAFF.

The V and J genes are TRBV5-4 and TRBJ1-1; TRBD1 might be the D (6 bases). The CDR3 is 18 residues long. The germline gives CDR1 SGHNT, CDR2 YYREEE (reference sequence). With 0 bases removed from V and 0 bases from J, the gap between germline ends came to 18 bases. This chain's CDR3 is CASSLARGGGRMNTEAFF. The CDR3 DNA reads TGTGCCAGCAGCTTGGCCCGGGGAGGGGGGCGGATGAACACTGAAGCTTTCTTT.

This rearrangement joins TRBV9 to TRBJ2-7; 9 nucleotides match TRBD1. The germline V gene encodes CDR1 SGDLS and CDR2 YYNGEE. Trimming at V came to 4 bases and at J to 4 bases, leaving 6 bases not matched to a gene. CDR3 length: 14 residues. CDR3 nucleotides: TGTGCCAGCAGCCCCGGGACAGGGAGATACGAGCAGTACTTC. Translation: CASSPGTGRYEQYF.

The rearrangement uses TRBV5-4 and TRBJ2-2, with a weak D call TRBD1 (5 bases). CDR3 size: 15 residues. Germline assignment: CDR1 SGHNT and CDR2 YYREEE (reference sequence). The germline V and J ends were trimmed by 1 base and 6 bases, with 13 bases remaining between them. CDR3 in DNA: TGTGCCAGCAGCTTGACAACAGGAAGAGCCGGGGAGCTGTTTTTT. It is translated as CASSLTTGRAGELFF. The full variable domain, completed using reference TRBV5-4 and TRBJ2-2, is ETGVTQSPTHLIKTRGQQVTLRCSSQSGHNTVSWYQQALGQGPQFIFQYYREEENGRGNFPPRFSGLQFPNYSSELNVNALELDDSALYLCASSLTTGRAGELFFGEGSRLTVL.

This clone was detected once. The chain has TRBV28 and TRBJ1-2; 7 nucleotides align to TRBD1. Germline V CDR1 and CDR2: MDHEN, SYDVKM. The CDR3 has 13 amino acids. Trimming at V came to 8 bases and at J to 2 bases, leaving 5 bases not matched to a gene. The CDR3 reads CASGYRGNYGYTF. Here the CDR3 DNA reads TGTGCCAGCGGGTACAGGGGCAACTATGGCTACACCTTC.

V is TRBV14 and J is TRBJ2-5; TRBD2 agrees at 8 bases. J gave up 7 bases and V 2 bases, and 3 bases lay outside the gene matches. Germline V gene sequence: CDR1 SGHDN, CDR2 FVKESK. The CDR3 has 13 residues. For the CDR3, the DNA is TGTGCCAGCAGCCAAAGGGCGGGAGGGACCCAGTACTTC. It translates to CASSQRAGGTQYF.

The rearrangement uses TRBV5-1 and TRBJ2-5; unclear D gene. V lost 3 bases to trimming and J lost 9 bases, with 9 bases between them. This CDR3 has 11 residues. The germline CDR1 and CDR2 sequences are SGHRS and YFSETQ. The CDR3 sequence: CASSSERAQYF. Here the CDR3 DNA reads TGCGCCAGCAGCTCCGAACGGGCCCAGTACTTC.

This clone has only a few counts. V is TRBV5-1 and J is TRBJ1-4; D ambiguous. This CDR3 contains 13 residues. V was pared by 5 bases and J by 10 bases, with 15 bases between. Germline loops: CDR1 SGHRS, CDR2 YFSETQ. The DNA of the CDR3 is TGCGCCAGCAGGGCTCCTCTAGCTGGAAAACTGTTTTTT. Protein sequence: CASRAPLAGKLFF.

The chain links TRBV28 to TRBJ2-1; D is unresolved. With 6 bases removed from V and 10 bases from J, the gap between germline ends came to 13 bases. Germline loops: CDR1 MDHEN, CDR2 SYDVKM. CDR3 length: 12 residues. CDR3 coding DNA: TGTGCCAGCAGCGGCGGAGTTTACGAGCAGTTCTTC. It is translated as CASSGGVYEQFF.

V gene TRBV6-5 combines with J gene TRBJ1-1; TRBD1 is a possible D gene (5 bases). Germline CDR1 is MNHEY and CDR2 is SVGAGI. The CDR3 has 12 amino acids. V was pared by 6 bases and J by 8 bases, with 13 bases between. CDR3 residues: CASSQNGGEAFF. CDR3 nucleotides: TGTGCCAGCAGCCAAAATGGGGGGGAAGCTTTCTTT.

CDR3 region: CASRAGGVGANVLTF. The CDR3 coding sequence is TGTGCCAGCAGAGCAGGGGGCGTTGGGGCCAACGTCCTGACTTTC. The chain combines TRBV6-1 with TRBJ2-6, with 8 bases that match TRBD1. The CDR3 consists of 15 residues. V lost 6 bases and J lost 3; bases outside the gene matches: 4. In germline, CDR1 is MNHNS, CDR2 SASEGT.

The chain links TRBV7-2 to TRBJ2-7; 9 bases map to TRBD2. The junction had 12 bases not matched to a gene; V was cut back by 6 bases and J by 0 bases. Per germline, CDR1 SGHTA and CDR2 FQGNSA. CDR3 length: 17 residues. CDR3 sequence reads: CASSRQAGGSSSYEQYF. As DNA, the CDR3 is TGTGCCAGCAGTCGGCAAGCGGGAGGCTCGAGCTCCTACGAGCAGTACTTC.

The chain links TRBV2 to TRBJ2-6, with 9 positions matching TRBD1. Trimming removed 5 bases from V and 2 bases from J; junction bases left unmatched: 10. Germline loops: CDR1 SNHLY, CDR2 FYNNEI. The CDR3 is made up of 18 amino acids. The CDR3 nucleotides read TGTGCCAGCAGTCCGCAGACAGGGGGTGCAGCTGGGGCCAACGTCCTGACTTTC. This translates into CASSPQTGGAAGANVLTF.

The chain is built from TRBV28 and TRBJ1-5; 8 bases map to TRBD1. Germline V CDR1 and CDR2: MDHEN, SYDVKM. The CDR3 is made up of 16 amino acids. With V trimmed by 4 bases and J by 3 bases, 8 bases remained unmatched. The CDR3 loop is CASSSPQGASNQPQHF. CDR3 sequence (DNA): TGTGCCAGCAGTTCACCTCAGGGGGCCTCCAATCAGCCCCAGCATTTT.

In its sample, this clone is medium-sized (0.01 to 0.1%). V is TRBV6-5 and J is TRBJ2-7, with D unclear. CDR1 MNHEY and CDR2 SVGAGI come from the germline V gene. V was clipped by 4 bases and J by 2 bases, with 9 bases between them. The length of the CDR3 is 13 residues. The CDR3 sequence: CASSSSLTYEQYF. The CDR3, as DNA: TGTGCCAGCAGTTCAAGCTTGACCTACGAGCAGTACTTC.

The table lists this clone with a few counts. V usage is TRBV29-1 and J usage is TRBJ1-3, with D perhaps TRBD1 (6 bases). CDR1 SQVTM and CDR2 ANQGSEA come from the germline V gene. The germline V and J ends were trimmed by 3 bases and 6 bases, with 12 bases remaining between them. The CDR3 contains 13 residues. DNA for the CDR3: TGCAGCGTTGACACTGGGGGGGCAAACACCATATATTTT. This sequence encodes CSVDTGGANTIYF.

The chain joins TRBV25-1 to TRBJ2-7; D unclear. Germline V gives CDR1 MGHDK, CDR2 SYGVNS. The CDR3 has 14 residues. V was cut by 0 bases and J by 3 bases, with 9 bases left in between. CDR3 in amino acids: CASSEYNQRYEQYF. CDR3 in DNA: TGTGCCAGCAGTGAATATAATCAGCGCTACGAGCAGTACTTC.

The V and J genes are TRBV4-3 and TRBJ1-2, with TRBD1 identical over 8 bases. CDR1 and CDR2 (germline): LGHNA, YSLEER. J gave up 4 bases and V 0 bases, and 7 bases lay outside the gene matches. This CDR3 has 16 amino acids. Here the CDR3 DNA reads TGCGCCAGCAGCCAAGATCCGGGACAGGATCCCTATGGCTACACCTTC. This codes for CASSQDPGQDPYGYTF.

The chain carries TRBV7-6 and TRBJ1-1; TRBD1 matches at 9 bases. The V gene end was trimmed by 5 bases and the J gene end by 11 bases; junction bases not matched to a gene: 9. CDR1 is SGHVS and CDR2 is FNYEAQ in the germline V gene. The CDR3 sequence is 13 residues long. The CDR3 region is CASSPRTGERAFF. CDR3 coding DNA: TGTGCCAGCAGCCCTAGGACAGGGGAAAGGGCTTTCTTT. Full variable domain (remainder filled in from reference TRBV7-6 and TRBJ1-1): GAGVSQSPRYKVTKRGQDVALRCDPISGHVSLYWYRQALGQGPEFLTYFNYEAQQDKSGLPNDRFSAERPEGSISTLTIQRTEQRDSAMYRCASSPRTGERAFFGQGTRLTVV.

This clone was detected a few times. The chain couples TRBV6-5 to TRBJ1-2; maybe TRBD1 (6 bases). The CDR3 has 14 residues. In germline, CDR1 is MNHEY, CDR2 SVGAGI. The ends were cut back, 6 bases at V and 2 bases at J, with 13 bases in the middle. The CDR3 region is CASRPTGPNYGYTF. The CDR3 nucleotides are TGTGCCAGCAGGCCGACAGGCCCCAACTATGGCTACACCTTC.

For this clone: One junction end disagrees with the germline gene, perhaps due to a read error. This chain connects TRBV20-1 to TRBJ2-7, with TRBD2 as a possible D gene (6 bases). Germline loops: CDR1 DFQATT, CDR2 SNEGSKA (reference sequence). The CDR3 contains 11 residues. The CDR3 loop is CSARGGREQYF. The CDR3 region has the DNA TGCAGTGCAAGAGGAGGGCGCGAGCAGTACTTC.

The rearrangement links TRBV5-1 to TRBJ2-7; 7 nucleotides align to TRBD1. V shed 4 bases and J 0 bases; nucleotides not matched to a gene: 7. Germline V gives CDR1 SGHRS, CDR2 YFSETQ. The CDR3 is made up of 15 amino acids. The chain's CDR3 is CASSLQQGPSYEQYF. The DNA of the CDR3 is TGCGCCAGCAGCCTCCAACAGGGGCCCTCCTACGAGCAGTACTTC.

The V and J genes are TRBV30 and TRBJ2-1, with a tentative D call TRBD1 (6 bases). V lost 8 bases and J 5 bases, leaving 19 bases between the germline ends. CDR3 length equals 14 residues. Germline V gene data show CDR1 as GTSNPN and CDR2 as SVGIG (reference sequence). In nucleotides, the CDR3 is TGTGCCATACTGCAGGGGCTTGAAAACAATGAGCAGTTCTTC. Its translation is CAILQGLENNEQFF.

The chain has TRBV10-2 and TRBJ1-1; D is unclear. CDR1 is WSHSY and CDR2 is SAAADI in the germline V gene. The CDR3 covers 15 residues. With 7 bases removed from V and 1 base from J, the gap between germline ends came to 16 bases. Here the CDR3 DNA reads TGCGCCAGCACTCGTGGTTATCCACAGAACACTGAAGCTTTCTTT. It yields the protein CASTRGYPQNTEAFF.

This chain joins TRBV10-1 and TRBJ1-1; 8 bases are a match to TRBD1. The CDR3 length is 15 residues. Per germline, CDR1 WNHNN and CDR2 SYGVQD (reference sequence). V lost 4 bases, J lost 0 bases, and 4 bases stayed unmatched. The CDR3 DNA reads TGCGCCAGCAGTGCAGGGGGCCTAATGAACACTGAAGCTTTCTTT. It translates to CASSAGGLMNTEAFF.